This TCR beta chain was profiled in a study of coeliac disease. Germline CDR1 reads LNHDA; CDR2 reads SQIVND (reference sequence). This CDR3 spans 15 amino acids. The V gene end was trimmed by 9 bases and the J gene end by 4 bases; junction bases not matched to a gene: 12. Study-level results: Control samples showed higher TRB and TRG clonality than intraepithelial and lamina propria samples in active celiac disease. Largely private TRB repertoires meant most sequences were sample-unique.

Using immunoSEQ multiplex PCR, the repertoire was profiled, and TCRdb retains in-frame clones only, with some absent. The repertoire holds 6,000 to 8,500 clones, with 60% to 80% as singletons. Concerning this clone: Its antigen is not known.

This TCR came from a woman aged 18-30 years with active celiac disease. The specimen was lamina propria lymphocytes from the gut. This sequence joins TRBV19 and TRBJ1-5, with 7 positions matching TRBD1. CDR3 nucleotides: TGTGCCAGCAAAACCTCGGACAGGTCTAATCAGCCCCAGCATTTT. It codes for CASKTSDRSNQPQHF.